The clone carrying this T cell receptor (beta chain) was counted only a few times. No antigen is known for it. The entry originates in a study of T cell responses to AZD1222 COVID-19 vaccine. Findings and limits, study-wide: After the peak T cell response, and only then, were repertoires sampled. In the spike-specific TCR repertoire, nearly half reportedly target unmutated variant regions. Donors, mostly white British, included more females; clonal diversity was possibly underestimated. Among AZD1222 vaccinees, only 5 to 7 were seropositive at baseline.

Germline V lookup: CDR1 LNHDA, CDR2 SQIVND (reference sequence). V gave up 4 bases and J gave up 4 bases, with 5 bases separating them. The CDR3 extends over 12 amino acids. Method: immunoSEQ multiplex PCR; TCRdb's copy keeps in-frame clones and lacks some. The sample contains approximately 120,000 clones, nearly 90% of which appear only once. The specimen was peripheral blood, collected on day 0 of MenACWY control vaccination. The V call is TRBV19, the J call TRBJ1-3; no reliable D call. The receptor was derived from an adult in good health. CDR3 loop: CASSNSGNTIYF. DNA of the CDR3: TGTGCCAGTAGTAACTCCGGAAACACCATATATTTT. The full variable domain, rest sourced from reference TRBV19 and TRBJ1-3, is DGGITQSPKYLFRKEGQNVTLSCEQNLNHDAMYWYRQDPGQGLRLIYYSQIVNDFQKGDIAEGYSVSREKKESFPLTVTSAQKNPTAFYLCASSNSGNTIYFGEGSWLTVV.